A single sample gave rise to the 26 T cell receptor beta chains below, sequenced in a study of blood T cell repertoires in COVID-19. TCRdb keeps only in-frame clones here, not all; method: immunoSEQ multiplex PCR. Of about 280,000 clones listed, 85% are singletons. The sample comprised PBMCs or T cells enriched from blood (not recorded which). These receptors all come from a woman aged 45-65 years who had recovered from COVID-19.

This clone was observed a handful of times. The chain joins TRBV3-1 (or the pseudogene TRBV3-2) to TRBJ1-2; perhaps TRBD1 as D (6 bases). The germline V gene has CDR1 LGHDT and CDR2 YNNKEL (reference sequence). CDR3 size: 14 residues. V was clipped by 0 bases and J by 3 bases, with 8 bases between them. The CDR3 sequence is CASSQDGGHYGYTF. The CDR3 DNA sequence: TGTGCCAGCAGCCAAGATGGGGGCCACTATGGCTACACCTTC.

Only one count was recorded for this clone. The chain joins TRBV2 to TRBJ1-4, with 11 bases that match TRBD1. This CDR3 contains 14 residues. After removal of 5 bases from V and 5 bases from J, the junction contained 1 base not matched to a gene. Per germline, CDR1 SNHLY and CDR2 FYNNEI. The CDR3 loop reads CASSRDRGNEKLFF. For the CDR3, the DNA is TGTGCCAGCAGTCGGGACAGGGGGAATGAAAAACTGTTTTTT.

This clone appeared a few times. This chain connects TRBV21-1 to TRBJ1-2; the table's D call, TRBD1, has no DNA check behind it. TRBV21-1 is reported as a pseudogene. The CDR3 extends over 13 amino acids. The CDR3, as DNA: TGTGCCAGCAGCAAGGGACAGGGGCCTGGCTACACCTTC. Protein: CASSKGQGPGYTF.

The chain joins TRBV5-1 to TRBJ1-6; no firm D call. Germline V gene sequence: CDR1 SGHRS, CDR2 YFSETQ. The CDR3 sequence is 16 residues long. Trimming took 4 bases from V and 0 from J, leaving 11 bases between them. The CDR3 loop reads CASSNEGSSYNSPLHF. The CDR3 coding sequence is TGCGCCAGCAGCAACGAAGGGAGCTCCTATAATTCACCCCTCCACTTT.

This chain uses TRBV6-5 with TRBJ2-7, with D perhaps matching TRBD2 (6 bases). The V gene lost 8 bases and the J gene lost 2 bases, with 16 bases spanning the gap. The CDR3 runs 14 residues. Germline assignment: CDR1 MNHEY and CDR2 SVGAGI. The CDR3 coding sequence is TGTGCCAGCGGCTACGGGGGACCTACCTACGAGCAGTACTTC. This translates into CASGYGGPTYEQYF.

This sequence joins TRBV5-4 and TRBJ1-5; D is perhaps TRBD1 (5 bases). The CDR3 has 16 amino acids. Trimming left V 4 bases short and J 0 bases short, with 14 bases between. CDR1 SGHNT and CDR2 YYREEE come from the germline V gene (reference sequence). CDR3 nucleotide sequence: TGTGCCAGCAGCGCAGGGATCCGGATTAGCAATCAGCCCCAGCATTTT. It is translated as CASSAGIRISNQPQHF.

The chain joins TRBV28 to TRBJ2-3, with TRBD2 identical over 8 bases. Trimming cost V 3 bases and J 3 bases; bases outside gene matches: 5. The CDR3 runs 15 residues. From germline, CDR1 is MDHEN and CDR2 SYDVKM. The CDR3 nucleotides read TGTGCCAGCAGTTTCCATGGCGGGGGGACAGATACGCAGTATTTT. It codes for CASSFHGGGTDTQYF.

Only one count was recorded for this clone. The chain uses TRBV30 and TRBJ1-5; D might be TRBD1 (5 bases). With 3 bases removed from V and 4 bases from J, the gap between germline ends came to 16 bases. The germline CDR1 and CDR2 sequences are GTSNPN and SVGIG (reference sequence). The CDR3 has 15 residues. CDR3 DNA sequence: TGTGCCTGGAGCTCCCCGACTGGGGCTAATCAGCCCCAGCATTTT. Translation gives CAWSSPTGANQPQHF.

The chain employs TRBV6-1 and TRBJ1-1; D is unresolved. Trimming took 1 base from V and 3 from J, leaving 3 bases between them. The germline CDR1 and CDR2 sequences are MNHNS and SASEGT. CDR3 size: 12 residues. The CDR3 DNA sequence: TGTGCCAGCAGTGAAGTATACACTGAAGCTTTCTTT. It encodes CASSEVYTEAFF.

This clone turned up a few times. The V and J genes are TRBV30 and TRBJ1-4, with no clear D. Germline V lookup: CDR1 GTSNPN, CDR2 SVGIG (reference sequence). Trimming stripped 3 bases from V and 5 bases from J, with 16 bases between. The CDR3 runs to 15 residues. The CDR3 here is CAWSPRREKNEKLFF. The CDR3 DNA follows: TGTGCCTGGAGCCCCCGAAGGGAGAAGAATGAAAAACTGTTTTTT. Combining the CDR3 with reference TRBV30 and TRBJ1-4 gives the whole variable domain SQTIHQWPATLVQPVGSPLSLECTVEGTSNPNLYWYRQAAGRGLQLLFYSVGIGQISSEVPQNLSASRPQDRQFILSSKKLLLSDSGFYLCAWSPRREKNEKLFFGSGTQLSVL.

This clone was counted between two and nine times. This sequence joins TRBV5-1 and TRBJ1-1; D call uncertain. Per germline, CDR1 SGHRS and CDR2 YFSETQ. The CDR3 is 15 amino acids. The V gene lost 2 bases and the J gene lost 3 bases, with 14 bases spanning the gap. CDR3 in amino acids: CASSFTVRGDTEAFF. The CDR3, as DNA: TGCGCCAGCAGCTTCACTGTACGGGGTGACACTGAAGCTTTCTTT.

V is TRBV2 and J is TRBJ2-1, with D uncertain. The CDR3 consists of 15 residues. The germline V and J ends were trimmed by 1 base and 1 base, with 8 bases remaining between them. CDR1 and CDR2 from the germline V gene are SNHLY and FYNNEI. This chain's CDR3 is CASSEGGGSYNEQFF. CDR3 coding DNA: TGTGCCAGCAGTGAAGGTGGCGGTTCCTACAATGAGCAGTTCTTC.

The V gene is TRBV19, the J gene TRBJ1-1, with D possibly TRBD1 on 5 matching bases. V shed 4 bases and J shed 3 bases, with 12 bases lying between them. The CDR3 has 14 residues. Germline lookup yields CDR1 LNHDA and CDR2 SQIVND (reference sequence). This CDR3 is CASSRGSGDTEAFF. In DNA form, the CDR3 reads TGTGCCAGTAGTAGGGGGTCGGGGGACACTGAAGCTTTCTTT.

Many counts were recorded for this clone. Other DNA sequences in the same sample also yield this CDR3. The V call is TRBV6-5, the J call TRBJ1-5; weak D call: TRBD1 (6 bases). The germline V and J ends were trimmed by 5 bases and 3 bases, with 14 bases remaining between them. CDR3 size: 15 residues. Germline V gene sequence: CDR1 MNHEY, CDR2 SVGAGI. The CDR3 DNA reads TGTGCCAGCAGTCTCACAGGGACCTTCAATCAGCCCCAGCATTTT. Protein: CASSLTGTFNQPQHF.

This clone was detected once. The chain joins TRBV27 to TRBJ1-6; D is possibly TRBD1 (5 bases). The V and J ends lost 5 bases and 6 bases respectively, with 14 bases between them. The CDR3 has 15 residues. Per germline, CDR1 MNHEY and CDR2 SMNVEV (reference sequence). Here the CDR3 reads CASSPRRGGNSPLHF. CDR3 DNA sequence: TGTGCCAGCAGTCCACGACGGGGGGGTAATTCACCCCTCCACTTT.

The chain is built from TRBV15 and TRBJ1-4, with no clear D. Germline V lookup: CDR1 LNHNV, CDR2 YYDKDF (reference sequence). Trimming cost V 0 bases and J 8 bases, with 10 bases left between them. CDR3 length: 14 amino acids. The CDR3 here is CATSRDEVSEKLFF. As DNA, the CDR3 is TGTGCCACCAGCAGAGATGAGGTTTCGGAAAAACTGTTTTTT.

This clone was picked up a small number of times. The chain is built from TRBV7-3 and TRBJ2-1; a weak D match, TRBD1 (5 bases). Trimming removed 2 bases from V and 5 bases from J, with 16 bases in between. Germline V lookup: CDR1 SGHTA, CDR2 FQGTGA. CDR3 length: 16 amino acids. The CDR3 loop is CASSLESGLANNEQFF. The CDR3 DNA follows: TGTGCCAGCAGCTTAGAATCAGGGCTTGCAAACAATGAGCAGTTCTTC.

V and J are TRBV5-1 and TRBJ1-5; no clear D gene. V lost 2 bases to trimming and J lost 5 bases, with 8 bases between them. The CDR3 totals 13 residues. Germline V CDR1 and CDR2: SGHRS, YFSETQ. This chain's CDR3 is CASSFSSDQPQHF. CDR3 nucleotide sequence: TGCGCCAGCAGCTTTTCGAGTGATCAGCCCCAGCATTTT.

The chain has TRBV2 and TRBJ1-1; 10 positions match TRBD1. Germline V CDR1 and CDR2: SNHLY, FYNNEI. The CDR3 runs to 16 residues. V was clipped by 6 bases and J by 3 bases; unmatched bases: 10. The CDR3 region has the DNA TGTGCCAGCAGCGTCTCCGCCGGACAGGGGGACACTGAAGCTTTCTTT. This encodes CASSVSAGQGDTEAFF.

This sequence joins TRBV9 and TRBJ2-2, with D maybe TRBD1 (6 bases). CDR1 and CDR2 (germline): SGDLS, YYNGEE. The CDR3 totals 14 residues. The V end lost 4 bases, the J end lost 4 bases, and 11 bases lay between the germline ends. The CDR3, as DNA: TGTGCCAGCAGCTCAGGGGTAGGCACCGGGGAGCTGTTTTTT. Its translation is CASSSGVGTGELFF. Supplemented by reference TRBV9 and TRBJ2-2, the full variable domain reads DSGVTQTPKHLITATGQRVTLRCSPRSGDLSVYWYQQSLDQGLQFLIQYYNGEERAKGNILERFSAQQFPDLHSELNLSSLELGDSALYFCASSSGVGTGELFFGEGSRLTVL.

This chain links TRBV5-4 with TRBJ2-1; D unclear. V was cut by 1 base and J by 0 bases, with 8 bases left in between. The length of the CDR3 is 15 residues. Germline lookup yields CDR1 SGHNT and CDR2 YYREEE (reference sequence). This CDR3 reads CASSLSRGSYNEQFF. The CDR3 bases are TGTGCCAGCAGCTTGTCTAGAGGCTCCTACAATGAGCAGTTCTTC.

This sequence joins TRBV2 and TRBJ1-1, with TRBD1 identical over 9 bases. V dropped 6 bases and J dropped 3; count of bases not matched to a gene: 5. The CDR3 sequence is 14 residues long. Germline CDR1 is SNHLY and CDR2 is FYNNEI. DNA for the CDR3: TGTGCCAGCAGCGGGGGACAGGGATACACTGAAGCTTTCTTT. Translated: CASSGGQGYTEAFF.

V gene TRBV10-3 combines with J gene TRBJ2-7; 10 bases fit TRBD1. The ends lost 6 bases at V and 2 bases at J; junction bases unmatched: 4. Germline values: CDR1 ENHRY, CDR2 SYGVKD. The CDR3 totals 14 residues. CDR3 nucleotide sequence: TGTGCCATCAGGGGGGACAGGGGTCCCTACGAGCAGTACTTC. Amino acid sequence: CAIRGDRGPYEQYF.

CDR3 sequence reads: CASRDRTENEKLFF. The CDR3 nucleotides read TGTGCCAGCAGGGACAGGACGGAAAATGAAAAACTGTTTTTT. V usage is TRBV7-9 and J usage is TRBJ1-4, with TRBD1 identical over 7 bases. The CDR3 has 14 amino acids. Trimming took 6 bases from V and 5 from J; bases not matched to a gene: 6. Germline V gives CDR1 SEHNR, CDR2 FQNEAQ (reference sequence).

V gene TRBV5-4 combines with J gene TRBJ2-3; D is ambiguous. V dropped 3 bases and J dropped 6 bases, with 11 bases sitting between them. The CDR3 spans 13 residues. Germline V gives CDR1 SGHNT, CDR2 YYREEE (reference sequence). CDR3 residues: CASSSSGTDTQYF. CDR3 sequence (DNA): TGTGCCAGCAGCTCGTCGGGTACCGATACGCAGTATTTT. Together with reference TRBV5-4 and TRBJ2-3, the CDR3 gives the full variable domain: ETGVTQSPTHLIKTRGQQVTLRCSSQSGHNTVSWYQQALGQGPQFIFQYYREEENGRGNFPPRFSGLQFPNYSSELNVNALELDDSALYLCASSSSGTDTQYFGPGTRLTVL.

The V call is TRBV3-1 (or the pseudogene TRBV3-2), the J call TRBJ1-1, with D uncertain. Between the trimmed V and J ends, which lost 2 bases and 1 base, there was a span of 11 bases. Germline V gene lookup returns CDR1 LGHDT and CDR2 YNNKEL (reference sequence). The CDR3 is 15 amino acids. The chain's CDR3 is CASSQISLGNTEAFF. The CDR3 DNA sequence: TGTGCCAGCAGCCAAATTAGCCTGGGGAACACTGAAGCTTTCTTT.